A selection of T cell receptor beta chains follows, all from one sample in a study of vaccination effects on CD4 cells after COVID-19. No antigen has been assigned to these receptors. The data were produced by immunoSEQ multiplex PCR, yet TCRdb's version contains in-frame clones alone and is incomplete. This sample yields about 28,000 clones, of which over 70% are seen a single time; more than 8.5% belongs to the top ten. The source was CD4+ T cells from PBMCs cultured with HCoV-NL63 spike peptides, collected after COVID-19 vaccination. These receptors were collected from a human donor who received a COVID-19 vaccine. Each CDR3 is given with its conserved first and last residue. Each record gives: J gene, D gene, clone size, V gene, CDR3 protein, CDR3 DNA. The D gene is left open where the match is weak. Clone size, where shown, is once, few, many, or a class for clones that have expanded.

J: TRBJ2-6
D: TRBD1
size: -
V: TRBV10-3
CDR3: CAISPGQGISGANVLTF
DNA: TGTGCCATCAGCCCGGGACAGGGCATCTCTGGGGCCAACGTCCTGACTTTC

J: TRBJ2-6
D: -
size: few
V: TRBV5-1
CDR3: CASSPGTPTSGANVLTF
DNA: TGCGCCAGCAGCCCCGGGACACCCACCTCTGGGGCCAACGTCCTGACTTTC

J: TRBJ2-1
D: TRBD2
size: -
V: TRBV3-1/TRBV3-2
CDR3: CASSFRLAGGLEQFF
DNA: TGTGCCAGCAGCTTCCGACTAGCGGGGGGATTGGAGCAGTTCTTC

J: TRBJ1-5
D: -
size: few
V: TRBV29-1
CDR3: CSVLVDGTPSSNQPQHF
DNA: TGCAGCGTCCTAGTGGACGGCACCCCAAGTAGCAATCAGCCCCAGCATTTT

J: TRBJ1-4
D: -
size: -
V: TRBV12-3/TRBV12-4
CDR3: CASSFEGEKLFF
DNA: TGTGCCAGCAGTTTTGAGGGGGAAAAACTGTTTTTT

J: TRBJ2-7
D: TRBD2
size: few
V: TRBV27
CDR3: CASRQGLAGGGYEQYF
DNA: TGTGCCAGCAGACAGGGACTAGCGGGAGGCGGCTACGAGCAGTACTTC

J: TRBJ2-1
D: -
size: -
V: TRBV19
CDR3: CASSIIGTVYNEQFF
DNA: TGTGCCAGTAGTATCATAGGTACAGTCTACAATGAGCAGTTCTTC

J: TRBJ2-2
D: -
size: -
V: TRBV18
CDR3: CASSPSNTGELFF
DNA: TGTGCCAGCTCACCCAGTAACACCGGGGAGCTGTTTTTT

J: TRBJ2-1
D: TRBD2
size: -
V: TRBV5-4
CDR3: CASSPGGLAGINEQFF
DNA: TGTGCCAGCAGCCCCGGGGGACTAGCGGGAATCAATGAGCAGTTCTTC

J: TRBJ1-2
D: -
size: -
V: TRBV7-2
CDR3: CASSLYGVRNGYTF
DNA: TGTGCCAGCAGCTTATATGGGGTGCGGAATGGCTACACCTTC

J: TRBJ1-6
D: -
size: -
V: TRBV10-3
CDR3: CAISEGQHSYNSPLHF
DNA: TGTGCCATCAGTGAGGGACAGCACTCCTATAATTCACCCCTCCACTTT

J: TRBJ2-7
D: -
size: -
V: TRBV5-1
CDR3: CASSSMDWGDYEQYF
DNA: TGCGCCAGCAGCTCCATGGACTGGGGCGACTACGAGCAGTACTTC

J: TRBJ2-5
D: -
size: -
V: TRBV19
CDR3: CASSMRVGGQETQYF
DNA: TGTGCCAGTAGTATGAGGGTGGGCGGCCAAGAGACCCAGTACTTC

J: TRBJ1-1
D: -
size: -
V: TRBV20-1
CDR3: CSAVRREAFF
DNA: TGCAGTGCTGTTCGTCGTGAAGCTTTCTTT

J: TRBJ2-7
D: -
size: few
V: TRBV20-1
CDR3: CSATRTYEQYF
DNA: TGCAGTGCTACCCGAACCTACGAGCAGTACTTC

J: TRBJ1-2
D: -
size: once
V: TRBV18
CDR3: CASSLEMETGYGYTF
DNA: TGTGCCAGCTCACTAGAAATGGAAACAGGGTATGGCTACACCTTC

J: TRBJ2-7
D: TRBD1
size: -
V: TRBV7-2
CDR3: CASSLGQGTYEQYF
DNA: TGTGCCAGCAGCTTAGGACAGGGGACCTACGAGCAGTACTTC

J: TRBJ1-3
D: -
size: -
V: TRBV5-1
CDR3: CASSRSGGGIVSGNTIYF
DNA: TGCGCCAGCAGCCGGAGCGGGGGGGGAATCGTTTCTGGAAACACCATATATTTT

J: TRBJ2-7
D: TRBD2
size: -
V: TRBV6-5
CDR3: CASSYSAGGAYEQYF
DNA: TGTGCCAGCAGTTACTCGGCGGGGGGAGCCTACGAGCAGTACTTC

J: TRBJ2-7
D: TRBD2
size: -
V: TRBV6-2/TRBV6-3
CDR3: CASSSLAGGAYEQYF
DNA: TGTGCCAGCAGTTCACTAGCGGGAGGGGCCTACGAGCAGTACTTC

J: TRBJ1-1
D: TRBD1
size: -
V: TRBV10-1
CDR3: CASSRDRVTEAFF
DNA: TGCGCCAGCAGCCGGGACAGGGTCACTGAAGCTTTCTTT

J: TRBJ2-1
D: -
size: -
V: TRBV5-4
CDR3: CASSLKRLAYNEQFF
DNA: TGTGCCAGCAGCTTGAAGAGACTAGCCTACAATGAGCAGTTCTTC

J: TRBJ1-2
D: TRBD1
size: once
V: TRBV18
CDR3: CASSPGTGANYGYTF
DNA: TGTGCCAGCTCACCCGGGACAGGGGCTAACTATGGCTACACCTTC

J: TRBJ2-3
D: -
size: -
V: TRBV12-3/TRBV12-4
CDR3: CASGRRGDTQYF
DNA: TGTGCCAGCGGGAGGAGGGGAGATACGCAGTATTTT

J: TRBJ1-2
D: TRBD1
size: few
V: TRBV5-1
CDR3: CASSLGQGDHGYTF
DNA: TGCGCCAGCAGCTTAGGACAGGGTGATCATGGCTACACCTTC

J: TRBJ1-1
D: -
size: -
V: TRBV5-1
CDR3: CASKAGRGYTEAFF
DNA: TGCGCCAGCAAGGCGGGAAGGGGATACACTGAAGCTTTCTTT

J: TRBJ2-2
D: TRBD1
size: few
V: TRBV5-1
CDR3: CASSSRQGSTGELFF
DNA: TGCGCCAGCAGCTCAAGACAGGGATCGACCGGGGAGCTGTTTTTT

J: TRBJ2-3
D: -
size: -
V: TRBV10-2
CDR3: CASSESADPTDTQYF
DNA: TGCGCCAGCAGTGAGTCGGCTGACCCCACAGATACGCAGTATTTT

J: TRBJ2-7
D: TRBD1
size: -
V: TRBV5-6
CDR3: CASSLSGLRTGVNEQYF
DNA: TGTGCCAGCAGCTTGAGCGGCCTAAGGACAGGGGTAAACGAGCAGTACTTC

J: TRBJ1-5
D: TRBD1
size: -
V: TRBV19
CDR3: CASRDGQVYNQPQHF
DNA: TGTGCCAGTAGAGACGGACAGGTGTACAATCAGCCCCAGCATTTT

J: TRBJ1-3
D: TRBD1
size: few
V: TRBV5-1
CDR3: CASSGQQGWGNTIYF
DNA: TGCGCCAGCAGCGGTCAACAGGGGTGGGGAAACACCATATATTTT

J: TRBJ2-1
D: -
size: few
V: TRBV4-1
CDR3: CASSQDWGWGGEQFF
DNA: TGCGCCAGCAGCCAAGACTGGGGATGGGGCGGTGAGCAGTTCTTC

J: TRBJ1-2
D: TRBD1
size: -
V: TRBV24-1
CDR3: CATSERTGWNYGYTF
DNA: TGTGCCACCAGTGAAAGGACAGGGTGGAACTATGGCTACACCTTC

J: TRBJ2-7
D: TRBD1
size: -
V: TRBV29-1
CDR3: CSVESRQGDEQYF
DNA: TGCAGCGTTGAATCACGACAGGGGGACGAGCAGTACTTC

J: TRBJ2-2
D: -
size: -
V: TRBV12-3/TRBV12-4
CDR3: CASNLVGAGELFF
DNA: TGTGCCAGCAATCTTGTCGGCGCCGGGGAGCTGTTTTTT

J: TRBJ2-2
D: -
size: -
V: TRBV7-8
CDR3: CASSGPRPGELFF
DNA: TGTGCCAGCAGCGGTCCGCGGCCCGGGGAGCTGTTTTTT

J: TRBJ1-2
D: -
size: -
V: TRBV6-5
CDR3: CASSYSRVGGTYGYTF
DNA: TGTGCCAGCAGTTACTCGAGGGTGGGGGGAACCTATGGCTACACCTTC

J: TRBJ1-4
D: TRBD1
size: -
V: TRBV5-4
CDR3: CASSYRDRAPEKLFF
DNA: TGTGCCAGCAGCTACCGGGACAGGGCTCCCGAAAAACTGTTTTTT

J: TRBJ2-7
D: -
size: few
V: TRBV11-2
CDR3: CASSSNKYEQYF
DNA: TGTGCCAGCAGCTCTAACAAGTACGAGCAGTACTTC

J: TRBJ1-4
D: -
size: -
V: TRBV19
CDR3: CASSEYTVTTNEKLFF
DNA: TGTGCCAGTAGTGAATACACCGTGACAACTAATGAAAAACTGTTTTTT

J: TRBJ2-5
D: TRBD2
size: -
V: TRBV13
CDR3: CASSLRGGLETQYF
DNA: TGTGCCAGCAGCTTACGGGGGGGGCTCGAGACCCAGTACTTC

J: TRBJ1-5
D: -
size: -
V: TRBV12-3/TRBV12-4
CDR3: CASSFGFQPQHF
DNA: TGTGCCAGCAGTTTTGGGTTCCAGCCCCAGCATTTT

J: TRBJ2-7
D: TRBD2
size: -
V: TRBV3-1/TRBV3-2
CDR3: CASSPFGLAGGKQYF
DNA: TGTGCCAGCAGCCCTTTTGGACTAGCGGGAGGGAAGCAGTACTTC

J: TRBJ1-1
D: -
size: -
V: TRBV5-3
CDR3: CARSLVSPNTEAFF
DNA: TGTGCCAGAAGCTTGGTGTCACCGAACACTGAAGCTTTCTTT

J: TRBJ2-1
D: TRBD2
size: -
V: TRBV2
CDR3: CASSEAPGLAGYNEQFF
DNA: TGTGCCAGCAGTGAAGCTCCGGGACTAGCGGGTTATAATGAGCAGTTCTTC

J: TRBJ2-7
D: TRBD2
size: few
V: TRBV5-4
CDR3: CASSWGLAGGREQYF
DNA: TGTGCCAGCAGCTGGGGACTAGCGGGAGGGAGGGAGCAGTACTTC

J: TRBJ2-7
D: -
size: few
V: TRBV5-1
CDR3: CASSFTPAQIREQYF
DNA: TGCGCCAGCAGCTTTACACCCGCCCAGATTCGCGAGCAGTACTTC

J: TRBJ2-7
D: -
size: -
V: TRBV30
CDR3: CAWSPPAPTRGQYF
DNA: TGTGCCTGGAGCCCCCCAGCTCCCACCCGGGGTCAGTACTTC

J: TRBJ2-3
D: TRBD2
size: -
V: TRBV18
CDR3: CASSPGLAGARRTDTQYF
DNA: TGTGCCAGCTCACCGGGACTAGCGGGTGCCCGGAGAACAGATACGCAGTATTTT

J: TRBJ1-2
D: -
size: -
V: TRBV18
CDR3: CASSPGTADYGYTF
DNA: TGTGCCAGCTCACCAGGGACGGCAGACTATGGCTACACCTTC

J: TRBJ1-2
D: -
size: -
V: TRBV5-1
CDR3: CASSLSEPTYGYTF
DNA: TGCGCCAGCAGCTTGTCGGAGCCGACCTATGGCTACACCTTC

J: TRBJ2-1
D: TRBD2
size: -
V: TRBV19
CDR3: CASSSPGTRIHNEQFF
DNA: TGTGCCAGTAGTAGCCCCGGGACTAGGATCCACAATGAGCAGTTCTTC

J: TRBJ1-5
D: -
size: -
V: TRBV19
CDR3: CASSIIGIETQHF
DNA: TGTGCCAGTAGTATCATTGGAATAGAGACCCAGCATTTT

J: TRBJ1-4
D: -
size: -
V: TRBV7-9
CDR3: CASSLGSRDILFF
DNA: TGTGCCAGCAGCTTAGGTTCCCGGGACATACTGTTTTTT

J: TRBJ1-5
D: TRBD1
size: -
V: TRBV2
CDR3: CASSRTGYNQPQHF
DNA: TGTGCCAGCAGCCGGACAGGCTACAATCAGCCCCAGCATTTT

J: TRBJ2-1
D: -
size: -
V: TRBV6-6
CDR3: CASKAFNEQFF
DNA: TGTGCCAGCAAAGCTTTTAATGAGCAGTTCTTC

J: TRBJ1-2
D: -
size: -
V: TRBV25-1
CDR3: CASSVSTYGYTF
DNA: TGTGCCAGCAGTGTCAGCACCTATGGCTACACCTTC

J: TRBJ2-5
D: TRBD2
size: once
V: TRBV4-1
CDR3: CASSQVGLARETQYF
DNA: TGCGCCAGCAGCCAAGTAGGACTAGCTCGAGAGACCCAGTACTTC